This entry is about one TCR beta chain. Its target is unknown. Germline V gene sequence: CDR1 MNHEY, CDR2 SVGEGT. The CDR3 contains 14 residues. Trimming pared 6 bases from V and 0 bases from J, leaving 11 bases between. TCR beta CDR3 sequences were amplified from RNA transcripts. Using the HTBI primer set, a first-round RT-PCR was run on the TCR CDR3. TCRdb fed the multiplex PCR reads into MiXCR, producing one record per CDR3 protein. The sample consists of around 520,000 distinct CDR3 sequences, around 24% of them appearing once. The entry originates in a study of T cells in Graves' hyperthyroidism and ophthalmopathy. Whole-study findings and limits: Onset of ophthalmopathy came a median approximately 6.5 months after the model predicted it.

Lactation, pregnancy, other autoimmune disease or uncontrolled infection led to exclusion of patients. Diagnostic decisions used clinical symptoms, serum thyroxine and TRAb, thyroid ultrasound and orbital computed tomography. The rearrangement uses TRBV6-2 or TRBV6-3 and TRBJ1-1, with no clear D. Sequencing used blood. The receptor was isolated from a woman younger than 45 with Graves' ophthalmopathy. The CDR3 region is CASSRIKMNTEAFF. DNA of the CDR3: TGTGCCAGCAGCCGGATCAAAATGAACACTGAAGCTTTCTTT.